This paragraph reports one T cell receptor beta chain. The antigen remains undetermined. At the DNA level, this CDR3 is encoded by other sequences in the same sample as well. Primers for the PCR totalled 60 Vbeta and 13 Jbeta. TCRdb's table, derived via immunoSEQ multiplex PCR, lists solely in-frame clones and lacks some. This table has 150,000 to 200,000 clones, approximately 80% appearing once. This entry comes from a study of cytomegalovirus exposure and HLA in healthy donors. Broader study findings: Prior analysis indicated that the majority of TCR beta V segments exhibited productivity approximately 90% or approximately 30% of the time. One later analysis reportedly identified an Asian-associated ancestry cluster that showed fewer N-insertions than the roughly 600-donor mean.

The V end was cut by 3 bases, the J end by 0 bases, with 10 bases between. This CDR3 comprises 15 residues. CDR1 and CDR2 (germline): SGHKS, YYEKEE (reference sequence). The chain carries TRBV5-5 and TRBJ2-1; possibly TRBD2 for D (6 bases). This clonotype was obtained from a woman in her twenties or thirties in good health and CMV-seropositive. Specimen: PBMCs. The CDR3 protein is CASSSRGSSYNEQFF. DNA of the CDR3: TGTGCCAGCAGCTCGCGGGGAAGCTCCTACAATGAGCAGTTCTTC. Using reference TRBV5-5 and TRBJ2-1 for the parts outside the CDR3, the full variable domain is DAGVTQSPTHLIKTRGQQVTLRCSPISGHKSVSWYQQVLGQGPQFIFQYYEKEERGRGNFPDRFSARQFPNYSSELNVNALLLGDSALYLCASSSRGSSYNEQFFGPGTRLTVL.